This is a list of T cell receptor beta chains from one sample in a study of cytomegalovirus exposure and HLA in healthy donors. The table came from immunoSEQ multiplex PCR; TCRdb's copy has only in-frame clones and leaves some out. The sample has about 160,000 clones, about 60% seen once. The sequenced sample was PBMCs. All receptors come from a woman aged 60-75 years in good health and CMV-seropositive. CDR3s include the opening cysteine and the closing phenylalanine or tryptophan. Each record gives: CDR3 length, V gene, J gene, CDR3 protein.

CDR3 length: 13; V gene: TRBV30; J gene: TRBJ2-3; CDR3 protein: CAWNPSGTDTQYF
CDR3 length: 16; V gene: TRBV5-1; J gene: TRBJ2-3; CDR3 protein: CASSLGQGGGADTQYF
CDR3 length: 15; V gene: TRBV6-6; J gene: TRBJ2-5; CDR3 protein: CASSYSGTPQETQYF
CDR3 length: 13; V gene: TRBV27; J gene: TRBJ2-7; CDR3 protein: CASSRTSYYEQYF
CDR3 length: 14; V gene: TRBV13; J gene: TRBJ2-5; CDR3 protein: CASSLAGVQETQYF
CDR3 length: 17; V gene: TRBV19; J gene: TRBJ2-1; CDR3 protein: CASSTPLAGDFYNEQFF
CDR3 length: 14; V gene: TRBV27; J gene: TRBJ2-1; CDR3 protein: CASSLMASYNEQFF
CDR3 length: 12; V gene: TRBV7-8; J gene: TRBJ2-5; CDR3 protein: CASSHTRETQYF
CDR3 length: 14; V gene: TRBV13; J gene: TRBJ2-7; CDR3 protein: CASSLTTGSFEQYF
CDR3 length: 14; V gene: TRBV7-9; J gene: TRBJ2-5; CDR3 protein: CASSPAYSLETQYF
CDR3 length: 15; V gene: TRBV16; J gene: TRBJ2-7; CDR3 protein: CASSPPTGSDYEQYF
CDR3 length: 16; V gene: TRBV28; J gene: TRBJ2-3; CDR3 protein: CASSPGTSGSTDTQYF
CDR3 length: 15; V gene: TRBV7-8; J gene: TRBJ2-1; CDR3 protein: CASSLAQGGANEQFF
CDR3 length: 15; V gene: TRBV9; J gene: TRBJ2-1; CDR3 protein: CASSPRLAGGNEQFF
CDR3 length: 15; V gene: TRBV7-8; J gene: TRBJ1-1; CDR3 protein: CASSRGQGLSTEAFF
CDR3 length: 14; V gene: TRBV5-1; J gene: TRBJ1-4; CDR3 protein: CASSLLGGSEKLFF
CDR3 length: 11; V gene: TRBV2; J gene: TRBJ2-1; CDR3 protein: CASSTDNEQFF
CDR3 length: 15; V gene: TRBV29-1; J gene: TRBJ2-2; CDR3 protein: CSVTTSGGNTGELFF
CDR3 length: 15; V gene: TRBV7-3; J gene: TRBJ2-1; CDR3 protein: CASSLQLAGDNEQFF
CDR3 length: 16; V gene: TRBV30; J gene: TRBJ1-2; CDR3 protein: CAWSVSRMSGSYGYTF
CDR3 length: 15; V gene: TRBV30; J gene: TRBJ1-5; CDR3 protein: CAWSPGQYGNQPQHF
CDR3 length: 17; V gene: TRBV10-3; J gene: TRBJ2-3; CDR3 protein: CAISDPGLASSTDTQYF
CDR3 length: 16; V gene: TRBV7-2; J gene: TRBJ2-5; CDR3 protein: CASSSYGADRKETQYF
CDR3 length: 15; V gene: TRBV11-2; J gene: TRBJ2-3; CDR3 protein: CASSNSGRETDTQYF
CDR3 length: 15; V gene: TRBV21-1; J gene: TRBJ1-1; CDR3 protein: CASSKKGGAYTEAFF
CDR3 length: 16; V gene: TRBV10-3; J gene: TRBJ2-5; CDR3 protein: CAISEEVAGGGETQYF
CDR3 length: 14; V gene: TRBV5-8; J gene: TRBJ2-5; CDR3 protein: CASSLTGPQETQYF
CDR3 length: 15; V gene: TRBV7-2; J gene: TRBJ1-5; CDR3 protein: CASSLGGGLQQPQHF
CDR3 length: 16; V gene: TRBV7-2; J gene: TRBJ2-7; CDR3 protein: CASSLEAVGSSGEQYF
CDR3 length: 15; V gene: TRBV4-1; J gene: TRBJ2-7; CDR3 protein: CASSQPGQGLDEQYF
CDR3 length: 15; V gene: TRBV2; J gene: TRBJ1-5; CDR3 protein: CASSNRVSPNQPQHF
CDR3 length: 16; V gene: TRBV7-8; J gene: TRBJ2-1; CDR3 protein: CASSAGTSGSYNEQFF
CDR3 length: 18; V gene: TRBV9; J gene: TRBJ2-1; CDR3 protein: CASSPHGVAGVGANEQFF
CDR3 length: 14; V gene: TRBV10-3; J gene: TRBJ2-1; CDR3 protein: CAISGDTTYNEQFF
CDR3 length: 12; V gene: TRBV10-3; J gene: TRBJ2-7; CDR3 protein: CAISETRDEQYF
CDR3 length: 13; V gene: TRBV29-1; J gene: TRBJ2-3; CDR3 protein: CSVRTKFTDTQYF
CDR3 length: 15; V gene: TRBV5-1; J gene: TRBJ2-2; CDR3 protein: CASSPSGRNTGELFF
CDR3 length: 16; V gene: TRBV7-2; J gene: TRBJ1-2; CDR3 protein: CASSLLKGTANYGYTF
CDR3 length: 16; V gene: TRBV5-1; J gene: TRBJ2-1; CDR3 protein: CASSFGTSGAYNEQFF
CDR3 length: 13; V gene: TRBV7-2; J gene: TRBJ2-5; CDR3 protein: CASSPTGGETQYF
CDR3 length: 15; V gene: TRBV7-2; J gene: TRBJ1-4; CDR3 protein: CASSLGHSTNEKLFF
CDR3 length: 13; V gene: TRBV5-1; J gene: TRBJ1-1; CDR3 protein: CASSLALNTEAFF
CDR3 length: 13; V gene: TRBV16; J gene: TRBJ2-7; CDR3 protein: CASSQSAGYEQYF
CDR3 length: 16; V gene: TRBV5-1; J gene: TRBJ2-1; CDR3 protein: CASYPGGRESYNEQFF
CDR3 length: 13; V gene: TRBV10-3; J gene: TRBJ2-7; CDR3 protein: CAISGNVASEQYF
CDR3 length: 13; V gene: TRBV30; J gene: TRBJ2-7; CDR3 protein: CAWSTGVSYEQYF
CDR3 length: 15; V gene: TRBV28; J gene: .; CDR3 protein: CASSPPGQGSYEQYF
CDR3 length: 14; V gene: TRBV5-1; J gene: TRBJ2-5; CDR3 protein: CASSPGTPRETQYF
CDR3 length: 16; V gene: TRBV4-2; J gene: TRBJ1-5; CDR3 protein: CASSQDLGQFDQPQHF
CDR3 length: 14; V gene: TRBV7-9; J gene: TRBJ2-1; CDR3 protein: CASSLEGPDNEQFF
CDR3 length: 14; V gene: TRBV5-1; J gene: TRBJ2-2; CDR3 protein: CASSPGQNTGELFF
CDR3 length: 16; V gene: TRBV5-6; J gene: TRBJ2-3; CDR3 protein: CASSLGSLLSTDTQYF
CDR3 length: 18; V gene: TRBV2; J gene: TRBJ2-2; CDR3 protein: CASSHPGGQGRWTGELFF